This T cell receptor beta chain was sequenced in a study of shared clonotypes between healthy human individuals. Study observations and caveats: Unshared clonotypes carried lower generation probabilities than those common to all four donors.

CDR3 length: 12 residues. CDR1 MDHEN and CDR2 SYDVKM come from the germline V gene. V was pared by 7 bases and J by 9 bases, with 12 bases between. This clone was observed a few times. What it binds is not known. Clones were read by immunoSEQ multiplex PCR, and TCRdb kept only the in-frame ones, dropping some. The profile shows a few hundred thousand clones, around 74% of them singletons. Donors included only healthy HIV-negative adults lacking recent acute infections or vaccinations. V is TRBV28 and J is TRBJ2-2; D is undetermined. Sample: memory CD4+ T cells sorted from blood. Subset given: CD45RA-negative fraction. The clonotype originates from a man in his thirties or forties in good health. CDR3 in amino acids: CASISLTRELFF. CDR3 bases: TGTGCCAGCATTAGCCTAACCCGGGAGCTGTTTTTT.